This T cell receptor (beta chain) came from a study of T cell responses to AZD1222 COVID-19 vaccine. Findings of the study overall: Spike-specific TCR breadth and depth grew following two AZD1222 doses.

Sequencing was performed with immunoSEQ multiplex PCR; in TCRdb, only in-frame clones are kept and a portion is missing. The sample lists some 130,000 clones, around 86% seen once, with 5% to 6.5% in the top ten. Notes on this clone: Its antigen is still unknown.

CDR1 and CDR2 (germline): SGHVS, FNYEAQ. Trimming shortened V by 5 bases and J by 4 bases, and 14 bases separated the two germline ends. The CDR3 spans 14 residues. This chain connects TRBV7-6 to TRBJ1-1; weak D call: TRBD1 (5 bases). This receptor was identified in an adult in good health. Sequences were derived from peripheral blood, sampled on day 0 of AZD1222 vaccination. CDR3 sequence: CASSITQGGTEAFF. For the CDR3, the DNA is TGTGCCAGCAGCATAACGCAGGGTGGCACTGAAGCTTTCTTT.